Presented here are 32 T cell receptor beta chains from one specimen sequenced in a study of T cell responses to AZD1222 COVID-19 vaccine. Assay used: immunoSEQ multiplex PCR; TCRdb lists only in-frame clones, some missing. The repertoire has roughly 150,000 clones, 90% of them found once; the top ten carry about 6%. The material sequenced was peripheral blood, taken 28 days after the second AZD1222 dose. The receptors were gathered from an adult who received the AZD1222 COVID-19 vaccine.

The rearrangement links TRBV7-9 to TRBJ2-3, with 7 nucleotides matching TRBD2. Germline V lookup: CDR1 SEHNR, CDR2 FQNEAQ (reference sequence). The length of the CDR3 is 15 residues. With V trimmed by 5 bases and J by 2 bases, 7 bases remained unmatched. The CDR3 loop is CASSPSGKFTDTQYF. CDR3 bases: TGTGCCAGCAGCCCGAGCGGGAAGTTCACAGATACGCAGTATTTT.

The chain is built from TRBV6-5 and TRBJ2-7; D perhaps matches TRBD2 (5 bases). This CDR3 comprises 12 residues. The V gene lost 0 bases and the J gene lost 7 bases, with 7 bases spanning the gap. The germline V gene encodes CDR1 MNHEY and CDR2 SVGAGI. The CDR3: CASSYSRGEQYF. CDR3 DNA sequence: TGTGCCAGCAGTTACTCCCGAGGGGAGCAGTACTTC.

V gene TRBV18 combines with J gene TRBJ2-2; TRBD1 matches at 9 bases. V was pared by 3 bases and J by 5 bases, with 7 bases of the junction left unmatched. The CDR3 is 16 residues long. Germline values: CDR1 KGHSH, CDR2 LQKENI. CDR3 residues: CASSPGTGHRTGELFF. As DNA, the CDR3 is TGTGCCAGCTCACCTGGGACAGGGCATCGAACCGGGGAGCTGTTTTTT.

The chain links TRBV7-9 to TRBJ1-3; tentative D call: TRBD1 (6 bases). The CDR3 runs 15 residues. Trimming removed 6 bases at V and 0 bases at J, with 12 bases between. Per germline, CDR1 SEHNR and CDR2 FQNEAQ (reference sequence). CDR3 in amino acids: CASRPGQSSGNTIYF. As DNA, the CDR3 is TGTGCCAGCAGACCAGGACAGAGCTCTGGAAACACCATATATTTT. The full variable domain, in which reference TRBV7-9 and TRBJ1-3 provide the parts outside the CDR3, is DTGVSQNPRHKITKRGQNVTFRCDPISEHNRLYWYRQTLGQGPEFLTYFQNEAQLEKSRLLSDRFSAERPKGSFSTLEIQRTEQGDSAMYLCASRPGQSSGNTIYFGEGSWLTVV.

The chain carries TRBV5-5 and TRBJ1-5; 7 bases fit TRBD1. This CDR3 has 15 amino acids. Per the germline V gene, CDR1 is SGHKS and CDR2 is YYEKEE (reference sequence). Germline trimming cut 5 bases from V and 7 bases from J; bases unmatched to any gene: 12. CDR3 in DNA: TGTGCCAGCAGAATCGTCGTAGGGGGCGACCAGCCCCAGCATTTT. It yields the protein CASRIVVGGDQPQHF. Variable domain in full (rest from reference TRBV5-5 and TRBJ1-5): DAGVTQSPTHLIKTRGQQVTLRCSPISGHKSVSWYQQVLGQGPQFIFQYYEKEERGRGNFPDRFSARQFPNYSSELNVNALLLGDSALYLCASRIVVGGDQPQHFGDGTRLSIL.

The CDR3 sequence: CASSESVSNQPQHF. DNA for the CDR3: TGCGCCAGCAGTGAGTCTGTTAGCAATCAGCCCCAGCATTTT. This chain connects TRBV10-2 to TRBJ1-5; no clear D. Germline values: CDR1 WSHSY, CDR2 SAAADI. Trimming took 0 bases from V and 0 from J, leaving 3 bases between them. The CDR3 is 14 residues long.

CDR3 DNA: TGCGCCAGCAGCCAAGAGGGACTAGCGGGATCGAGCTCCTACAATGAGCAGTTCTTC. Protein product: CASSQEGLAGSSSYNEQFF. The V call is TRBV4-1, the J call TRBJ2-1; TRBD2 agrees at 13 bases. Germline V lookup: CDR1 MGHRA, CDR2 YSYEKL. Losses at the gene ends were 0 bases for V and 0 bases for J; bases not matched to a gene: 5. The CDR3 is 19 residues long.

The V call is TRBV13, the J call TRBJ2-7; 9 positions agree with TRBD2. J gave up 4 bases and V 5 bases, and 9 bases lay outside the gene matches. Germline-derived CDR1 and CDR2 are PRHDT and FYEKMQ (reference sequence). CDR3 length: 15 residues. The DNA for the CDR3 is TGTGCCAGCAGCCCTCCCTGGCTAGCGGGATACGAGCAGTACTTC. Its protein product is CASSPPWLAGYEQYF.

The chain combines TRBV11-2 with TRBJ1-1; 12 nucleotides agree with TRBD1. V lost 6 bases to trimming and J lost 0 bases; unmatched junction nucleotides: 26. Germline lookup yields CDR1 SGHAT and CDR2 FQNNGV. This CDR3 comprises 23 residues. In DNA, the CDR3 is TGTGCCAGCAGTACCGGGGACAGGGGGCGAGGGGCTCCGCGGACAAAAGTGAACACTGAAGCTTTCTTT. Translation gives CASSTGDRGRGAPRTKVNTEAFF.

V and J are TRBV19 and TRBJ2-3; 13 bases line up with TRBD2. V lost 5 bases, J lost 2 bases, and 4 bases stayed unmatched. CDR1 LNHDA and CDR2 SQIVND come from the germline V gene (reference sequence). The CDR3 covers 16 residues. CDR3 residues: CASSPTSGGATDTQYF. The CDR3 DNA follows: TGTGCCAGTAGTCCCACTAGCGGGGGGGCCACAGATACGCAGTATTTT.

This rearrangement joins TRBV6-5 to TRBJ2-7; 7 bases line up with TRBD1. Germline V gene data show CDR1 as MNHEY and CDR2 as SVGAGI. The V segment lost 6 bases and the J segment 0 bases; nucleotides outside the gene matches: 8. The CDR3 is 15 residues long. The CDR3 region is CASSLRQGRSYEQYF. The CDR3 region has the DNA TGTGCCAGCAGCCTTCGACAGGGACGCTCCTACGAGCAGTACTTC.

V and J are TRBV5-1 and TRBJ1-1; no definite D call. CDR3 size: 14 residues. Germline V gene lookup returns CDR1 SGHRS and CDR2 YFSETQ. V lost 0 bases to trimming and J lost 1 base, with 7 bases between them. The CDR3, as DNA: TGCGCCAGCAGCTTGGATGGACCGAACACTGAAGCTTTCTTT. Its protein product is CASSLDGPNTEAFF. The whole variable domain, filled in from reference TRBV5-1 and TRBJ1-1, reads KAGVTQTPRYLIKTRGQQVTLSCSPISGHRSVSWYQQTPGQGLQFLFEYFSETQRNKGNFPGRFSGRQFSNSRSEMNVSTLELGDSALYLCASSLDGPNTEAFFGQGTRLTVV.

The chain carries TRBV7-9 and TRBJ2-1, with 7 bases aligning to TRBD2. The CDR3 extends over 14 amino acids. Trimming cost V 8 bases and J 0 bases; bases outside gene matches: 4. Germline CDR1 reads SEHNR; CDR2 reads FQNEAQ (reference sequence). This chain's CDR3 is CASQGGSSYNEQFF. The CDR3 nucleotides read TGTGCCAGCCAAGGCGGGAGCTCCTACAATGAGCAGTTCTTC.

This chain links TRBV29-1 with TRBJ1-5; tentatively, D is TRBD1 (6 bases). Germline CDR1 reads SQVTM; CDR2 reads ANQGSEA. CDR3 length equals 13 residues. Trimming pared 4 bases from V and 3 bases from J, leaving 10 bases between. The CDR3 protein is CSVASGANQPQHF. For the CDR3, the DNA is TGCAGCGTTGCGTCAGGGGCCAATCAGCCCCAGCATTTT.

Turning to this clone: Different DNA sequences within this sample yield the same CDR3. This chain connects TRBV4-1 to TRBJ2-2; tentatively, D is TRBD2 (5 bases). Germline V gene data show CDR1 as MGHRA and CDR2 as YSYEKL. CDR3 length: 16 amino acids. V lost 0 bases and J lost 5, with 13 bases in between. The CDR3 DNA follows: TGCGCCAGCAGCCAAGATGGCCGGACTTTTACCGGGGAGCTGTTTTTT. It translates to CASSQDGRTFTGELFF.

V usage is TRBV4-2 and J usage is TRBJ1-5; unclear D gene. The CDR3 has 14 residues. Looked up from germline, CDR1 is LGHNA and CDR2 is YNFKEQ. V was shortened by 0 bases and J by 4 bases, with 7 bases between the two germline ends. The CDR3 nucleotides are TGTGCCAGCAGCCAAGATTGGCAAAATCAGCCCCAGCATTTT. Translated: CASSQDWQNQPQHF.

The J gene is TRBJ1-2, the V gene TRBV6-5, with 7 bases lining up with TRBD1. The CDR3 has 13 residues. Germline V gene lookup returns CDR1 MNHEY and CDR2 SVGAGI. V shed 6 bases, J shed 8 bases, and the junction held 9 bases outside the gene matches. CDR3 coding DNA: TGTGCCAGCAGGGCGACAGGGTATCGCGGCTACACCTTC. Translated, it gives CASRATGYRGYTF.

The CDR3 spells CASIDGGQGPSNQPQHF. The CDR3 nucleotides are TGTGCCAGTATAGACGGGGGACAGGGTCCTAGCAATCAGCCCCAGCATTTT. The gene calls are TRBV19 and TRBJ1-5; 9 bases are shared with TRBD1. This CDR3 is built from 17 residues. V lost 7 bases and J lost 0; bases outside the gene matches: 10. The germline CDR1 and CDR2 sequences are LNHDA and SQIVND (reference sequence). The full variable domain, in which reference TRBV19 and TRBJ1-5 provide the parts outside the CDR3, is DGGITQSPKYLFRKEGQNVTLSCEQNLNHDAMYWYRQDPGQGLRLIYYSQIVNDFQKGDIAEGYSVSREKKESFPLTVTSAQKNPTAFYLCASIDGGQGPSNQPQHFGDGTRLSIL.

The chain combines TRBV4-2 with TRBJ2-1; 10 bases fit TRBD1. The V segment lost 2 bases and the J segment 8 bases; nucleotides outside the gene matches: 6. CDR3 length equals 15 residues. Germline values: CDR1 LGHNA, CDR2 YNFKEQ. As DNA, the CDR3 is TGTGCCAGCAGCCAACGACAGGGGGCGGCGGATGAGCAGTTCTTC. Its translation: CASSQRQGAADEQFF.

The rearrangement links TRBV9 to TRBJ2-1; D tentatively fits TRBD1 or TRBD2 (7 bases each). The CDR3 runs to 16 residues. Germline CDR1 is SGDLS and CDR2 is YYNGEE. V was cut by 4 bases and J by 3 bases, with 17 bases left in between. Here the CDR3 DNA reads TGTGCCAGCAGCCCAAGTCAGGGGGAGGGCTACAATGAGCAGTTCTTC. Its protein product is CASSPSQGEGYNEQFF.

This chain uses TRBV10-1 with TRBJ1-5; TRBD1 aligns across 9 bases. CDR1 and CDR2 from the germline V gene are WNHNN and SYGVQD (reference sequence). The CDR3 length is 15 residues. V dropped 5 bases and J dropped 4; count of bases not matched to a gene: 6. The CDR3 nucleotides read TGCGCCAGCAGTCCACAGGGGGCGAGGAATCAGCCCCAGCATTTT. Translating it yields CASSPQGARNQPQHF.

The chain employs TRBV7-9 and TRBJ1-4; D call uncertain. Per the germline V gene, CDR1 is SEHNR and CDR2 is FQNEAQ (reference sequence). This CDR3 is 14 amino acids long. V lost 1 base and J lost 7, with 10 bases in between. The CDR3 loop is CASSLVVNREKLFF. CDR3 nucleotides: TGTGCCAGCAGCTTAGTTGTAAACCGTGAAAAACTGTTTTTT. The whole variable domain, remainder taken from reference TRBV7-9 and TRBJ1-4, is DTGVSQNPRHKITKRGQNVTFRCDPISEHNRLYWYRQTLGQGPEFLTYFQNEAQLEKSRLLSDRFSAERPKGSFSTLEIQRTEQGDSAMYLCASSLVVNREKLFFGSGTQLSVL.

The CDR3 bases are TGTGCCAGCAGCTTGGGAGCGGGCACAGATACGCAGTATTTT. Translated: CASSLGAGTDTQYF. The chain links TRBV5-6 to TRBJ2-3, with TRBD2 as a possible D gene (5 bases). The CDR3 sequence is 14 residues long. The V and J ends lost 0 bases and 1 base respectively, with 6 bases between them. Per the germline V gene, CDR1 is SGHDT and CDR2 is YYEEEE. The entire variable domain, with the rest obtained from reference TRBV5-6 and TRBJ2-3, is as follows: DAGVTQSPTHLIKTRGQQVTLRCSPKSGHDTVSWYQQALGQGPQFIFQYYEEEERQRGNFPDRFSGHQFPNYSSELNVNALLLGDSALYLCASSLGAGTDTQYFGPGTRLTVL.

The chain carries TRBV7-9 and TRBJ1-4; D not resolved. CDR3 length: 17 residues. Per the germline V gene, CDR1 is SEHNR and CDR2 is FQNEAQ (reference sequence). The germline V and J ends were trimmed by 0 bases and 0 bases, with 11 bases remaining between them. The CDR3 reads CASSLASFPSTNEKLFF. CDR3 coding DNA: TGTGCCAGCAGCTTAGCGTCCTTCCCTTCAACTAATGAAAAACTGTTTTTT. Variable domain in full (rest from reference TRBV7-9 and TRBJ1-4): DTGVSQNPRHKITKRGQNVTFRCDPISEHNRLYWYRQTLGQGPEFLTYFQNEAQLEKSRLLSDRFSAERPKGSFSTLEIQRTEQGDSAMYLCASSLASFPSTNEKLFFGSGTQLSVL.

This sequence joins TRBV21-1 and TRBJ1-5. TRBV21-1 is a recognized pseudogene. CDR3 size: 17 residues. The CDR3 spells CASSSRRGGLGNQPQHF. CDR3 DNA: TGTGCCAGCAGCTCCCGGAGGGGGGGATTGGGAAATCAGCCCCAGCATTTT.

This rearrangement joins TRBV25-1 to TRBJ2-7; D is perhaps TRBD1 or TRBD2 (5 bases each). The CDR3 has 14 amino acids. V shed 3 bases and J shed 3 bases, with 12 bases lying between them. Germline-derived CDR1 and CDR2 are MGHDK and SYGVNS. CDR3 nucleotide sequence: TGTGCCAGCAGTGAGCCGGGGCTATACTACGAGCAGTACTTC. Protein sequence: CASSEPGLYYEQYF.

CDR3 protein: CASSSRGGEQYF. The CDR3 DNA reads TGTGCCAGCAGTTCCCGGGGAGGCGAGCAGTACTTC. V and J are TRBV6-5 and TRBJ2-7; tentative D call: TRBD2 (6 bases). The germline V and J ends were trimmed by 4 bases and 6 bases, with 10 bases remaining between them. CDR1 is MNHEY and CDR2 is SVGAGI in the germline V gene. The CDR3 runs to 12 residues.

The genes are TRBV28 and TRBJ1-2, with D maybe TRBD1 (5 bases). CDR3 size: 14 residues. Germline V gene lookup returns CDR1 MDHEN and CDR2 SYDVKM. V was pared by 5 bases and J by 8 bases, with 18 bases between. The CDR3 loop reads CASSLGAGSEGYTF. As DNA, the CDR3 is TGTGCCAGCAGTCTGGGCGCAGGGTCTGAAGGCTACACCTTC.

The CDR3 DNA is TGTGCCACCAGTGATTCTGGACAGGGCTCTGGAAACACCATATATTTT. This sequence encodes CATSDSGQGSGNTIYF. This chain connects TRBV24-1 to TRBJ1-3, with 8 bases lining up with TRBD1. Germline values: CDR1 KGHDR, CDR2 SFDVKD. The CDR3 totals 16 residues. With 2 bases clipped from V and 0 bases from J, the junction kept 2 bases outside the gene matches.

This clone has a handful of counts. The chain has TRBV6-2 or TRBV6-3 and TRBJ2-7, with unresolved D. Per the germline V gene, CDR1 is MNHEY and CDR2 is SVGEGT. The V end lost 0 bases, the J end lost 1 base, and 4 bases lay between the germline ends. The CDR3 is 13 amino acids. The CDR3 spells CASSYSESYEQYF. In DNA form, the CDR3 reads TGTGCCAGCAGTTACTCTGAGTCCTACGAGCAGTACTTC.

This chain connects TRBV6-2 or TRBV6-3 to TRBJ2-7; 7 bases map to TRBD1. CDR1 MNHEY and CDR2 SVGEGT come from the germline V gene. This CDR3 spans 14 amino acids. Trimming took 4 bases from V and 12 from J; bases not matched to a gene: 15. The DNA of the CDR3 is TGTGCCAGCAGTTGGGGGACAGCCCTAGGGCGGTCGTACTTC. It is translated as CASSWGTALGRSYF.

The gene calls are TRBV30 and TRBJ1-5; no reliable D call. The CDR3 covers 15 residues. The germline CDR1 and CDR2 sequences are GTSNPN and SVGIG (reference sequence). The V end lost 4 bases, the J end lost 9 bases, and 22 bases lay between the germline ends. The CDR3 DNA reads as TGTGCCTGGACCCCCCAAGTAGGGATCCAAGGGCCCCAGCATTTT. Its protein product is CAWTPQVGIQGPQHF.